The clone carrying this T cell receptor (beta chain) is termed medium-sized. This entry comes from a study of low-dose radiotherapy and immunotherapy resistance in tumors. Time point meaning: after trial treatment. Treatment meaning: LDRT plus nivolumab, ipilimumab, low-dose cyclophosphamide and aspirin (RACIN trial). TCR amplification used 20 to 25 PCR cycles, a constant-region primer and a V-primer adapter. TCRdb ran MiXCR on the reads and lists one entry per CDR3 protein. The table shows about 52,000 distinct CDR3 sequences, with around 34% occurring only once. CDR3 length equals 17 residues. The ends lost 2 bases at V and 1 base at J; junction bases unmatched: 2. The germline V gene has CDR1 MDHEN and CDR2 SYDVKM.

The clonotype comes from a male donor with rectosigmoid adenocarcinoma. The V and J genes are TRBV28 and TRBJ2-3, with 14 bases that match TRBD2. The specimen was PBMCs, collected after low-dose radiotherapy plus immunotherapy. The CDR3 loop is CASSLQTSGRGTDTQYF. DNA of the CDR3: TGTGCCAGCAGTTTACAGACTAGCGGGAGGGGCACAGATACGCAGTATTTT.